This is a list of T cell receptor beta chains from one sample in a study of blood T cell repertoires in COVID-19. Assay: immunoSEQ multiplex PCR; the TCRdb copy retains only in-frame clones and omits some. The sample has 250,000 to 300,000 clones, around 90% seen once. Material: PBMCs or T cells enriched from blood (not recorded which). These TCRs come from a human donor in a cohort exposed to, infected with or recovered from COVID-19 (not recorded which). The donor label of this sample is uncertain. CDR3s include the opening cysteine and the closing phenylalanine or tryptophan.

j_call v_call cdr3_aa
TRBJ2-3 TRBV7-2 CASSFYGRGGSDTQYF
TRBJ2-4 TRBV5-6 CASSFTGSKNIQYF
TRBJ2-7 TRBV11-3 CASRTGRSTYEQYF
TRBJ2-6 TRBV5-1 CASSLLGWARQVLSGANVLTF
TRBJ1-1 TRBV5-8 CASSLSVHSTEAFF
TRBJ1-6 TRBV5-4 CASSRTGGNSPLHF
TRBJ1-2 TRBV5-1 CASSVGQGADGYTF
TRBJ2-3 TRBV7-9 CASSLTGRGDTQYF
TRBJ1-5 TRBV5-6 CASSSVGAGQPQHF
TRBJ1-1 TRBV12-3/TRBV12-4 CASSLRGTEAFF
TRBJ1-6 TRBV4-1 CASSLSGTGANSPLHF
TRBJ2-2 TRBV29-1 CSVARAGELFF
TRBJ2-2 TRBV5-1 CASRPGSTGELFF
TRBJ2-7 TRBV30 CAWSVGRGGNEQYF